These 16 T cell receptor beta chains were all obtained from the same sample, sequenced in a study of blood T cell repertoires in COVID-19. TCRdb's copy holds only in-frame clones and misses some; the assay was immunoSEQ multiplex PCR. The table includes under 300,000 clones, around 90% detected once. Specimen: peripheral blood. The receptors come from a woman between 40 and 55 years old who had recovered from COVID-19.

V gene TRBV25-1 combines with J gene TRBJ2-5, with 7 bases lining up with TRBD1. CDR1 is MGHDK, CDR2 SYGVNS, per germline. J lost 5 bases, V lost 8 bases, and 5 bases had no gene match. The CDR3 has 12 residues. CDR3: CASADREETQYF. The DNA of the CDR3 is TGTGCCAGCGCTGACAGGGAGGAGACCCAGTACTTC.

This chain connects TRBV7-2 to TRBJ2-7; 12 bases fit TRBD2. J was trimmed by 0 bases and V by 5 bases; bases with no gene match: 5. The length of the CDR3 is 16 residues. Germline V gene sequence: CDR1 SGHTA, CDR2 FQGNSA. The CDR3 sequence is CASSPRTSGASYEQYF. The CDR3 DNA sequence: TGTGCCAGCAGCCCAAGGACTAGCGGGGCCTCCTACGAGCAGTACTTC.

Only one count was recorded for this clone. The V gene is TRBV6-5, the J gene TRBJ2-3; possible D gene TRBD1, 6 bases. This CDR3 has 14 amino acids. Germline lookup yields CDR1 MNHEY and CDR2 SVGAGI. The V gene lost 8 bases and the J gene lost 1 base, with 13 bases spanning the gap. Written as DNA, the CDR3 is TGTGCCAGCTCCCCGGACAGCCGCACAGATACGCAGTATTTT. Amino acid sequence: CASSPDSRTDTQYF.

This clone has a single count. The chain joins TRBV4-1 to TRBJ2-7; D remains unclear. The germline gives CDR1 MGHRA, CDR2 YSYEKL. CDR3 length: 11 amino acids. Trimming left V 1 base short and J 6 bases short, with 4 bases between. The CDR3 bases are TGCGCCAGCAGCCAAGCGGGCGAGCAGTACTTC. Translated, it gives CASSQAGEQYF.

The chain carries TRBV18 and TRBJ2-2; the match to TRBD2 covers 7 bases. This CDR3 is built from 16 residues. Germline CDR1 is KGHSH and CDR2 is LQKENI. V was pared by 4 bases and J by 0 bases, with 5 bases of the junction left unmatched. CDR3 nucleotide sequence: TGTGCCAGCTCACGCCCTAGCGGCCCGAACACCGGGGAGCTGTTTTTT. As protein: CASSRPSGPNTGELFF.

This chain connects TRBV21-1 to TRBJ2-7; the table's D call TRBD1 went unverified against the DNA. TRBV21-1 is a recognized pseudogene. The CDR3 sequence is 16 residues long. CDR3 nucleotide sequence: TGTGCCAGCAGCAAAGAAGGGACAGGTCGTTCTAAGGAGCAGTACTTC. Protein: CASSKEGTGRSKEQYF.

This clone was seen just once. This sequence joins TRBV27 and TRBJ1-5; no reliable D call. The CDR3 length is 14 residues. Germline V gene data show CDR1 as MNHEY and CDR2 as SMNVEV (reference sequence). V was cut by 0 bases and J by 0 bases, with 3 bases left in between. CDR3 in amino acids: CASSLSYSNQPQHF. In DNA form, the CDR3 reads TGTGCCAGCAGTTTATCCTATAGCAATCAGCCCCAGCATTTT.

The chain joins TRBV27 to TRBJ2-7; 7 bases fit TRBD2. The germline CDR1 and CDR2 sequences are MNHEY and SMNVEV (reference sequence). Trimming took 5 bases from V and 2 from J; bases not matched to a gene: 9. The CDR3 totals 15 residues. The CDR3 is CASSPVVAGPYEQYF. CDR3 in DNA: TGTGCCAGCAGTCCCGTGGTAGCGGGCCCCTACGAGCAGTACTTC.

This chain links TRBV3-1 (or the pseudogene TRBV3-2) with TRBJ2-3; 9 nucleotides align to TRBD1. This CDR3 region has 16 residues. V was clipped by 4 bases and J by 5 bases; unmatched bases: 10. Germline-derived CDR1 and CDR2 are LGHDT and YNNKEL (reference sequence). CDR3: CASSPYGQGQKDTQYF. Written as DNA, the CDR3 is TGTGCCAGCAGCCCTTATGGACAGGGGCAAAAAGATACGCAGTATTTT.

This chain links TRBV29-1 with TRBJ2-5; 10 bases are a match to TRBD1. This CDR3 has 17 residues. J was trimmed by 5 bases and V by 7 bases; bases with no gene match: 19. The germline V gene encodes CDR1 SQVTM and CDR2 ANQGSEA. The CDR3 DNA follows: TGCAGCGCCTTTCGCCGGTTGCGGGACAGGGGATTGGAGACCCAGTACTTC. Protein sequence: CSAFRRLRDRGLETQYF.

The J gene is TRBJ2-1, the V gene TRBV27, with 8 positions matching TRBD2. Germline V gene lookup returns CDR1 MNHEY and CDR2 SMNVEV (reference sequence). After removal of 5 bases from V and 5 bases from J, the junction contained 11 bases not matched to a gene. This CDR3 spans 16 amino acids. The CDR3 DNA is TGTGCCAGCAGTAAAGGGTTAGCGGGAACGCACAATGAGCAGTTCTTC. As protein: CASSKGLAGTHNEQFF.

This clone has just one count. The sample holds other DNA sequences that translate to the same CDR3. This chain joins TRBV5-1 and TRBJ2-5; possibly TRBD1 for D (7 bases). Germline V gene sequence: CDR1 SGHRS, CDR2 YFSETQ. This CDR3 has 13 residues. The V end lost 4 bases, the J end lost 4 bases, and 11 bases lay between the germline ends. CDR3 loop: CASSPQGGETQYF. In DNA form, the CDR3 reads TGCGCCAGCAGCCCGCAGGGGGGAGAGACCCAGTACTTC.

The V gene is TRBV6-1, the J gene TRBJ2-1, with 8 bases identical to TRBD2. The CDR3 sequence is 16 residues long. CDR1 and CDR2 (germline): MNHNS, SASEGT. J was trimmed by 5 bases and V by 4 bases; bases with no gene match: 10. CDR3 nucleotides: TGTGCCAGCAGTGGGGGGGTCGGGAGGGGACACAATGAGCAGTTCTTC. It specifies CASSGGVGRGHNEQFF.

The genes are TRBV11-3 and TRBJ2-5; D might be TRBD2 (6 bases). Trimming shortened V by 4 bases and J by 1 base, and 10 bases separated the two germline ends. Germline assignment: CDR1 SGHNT and CDR2 YENEEA. CDR3 length: 14 residues. The CDR3, as DNA: TGTGCCAGCAGCTCACAAGCGGGCCAAGAGACCCAGTACTTC. Protein product: CASSSQAGQETQYF.

The V call is TRBV5-1, the J call TRBJ2-5; the match to TRBD2 covers 9 bases. The CDR3 covers 16 residues. With 1 base clipped from V and 4 bases from J, the junction kept 8 bases outside the gene matches. Germline V CDR1 and CDR2: SGHRS, YFSETQ. CDR3 region: CASSLQRGDKGETQYF. DNA of the CDR3: TGCGCCAGCAGCTTGCAGCGGGGGGACAAGGGAGAGACCCAGTACTTC.

This chain connects TRBV7-2 to TRBJ2-7; maybe TRBD1 (5 bases). CDR1 is SGHTA, CDR2 FQGNSA, per germline. The V gene lost 4 bases and the J gene lost 1 base, with 17 bases spanning the gap. This CDR3 comprises 16 residues. The CDR3 bases are TGTGCCAGCAGCTCGGCTGGGGCGCTTGGTTCCTACGAGCAGTACTTC. This encodes CASSSAGALGSYEQYF.